A single sample is the source of the 3 T cell receptor beta chains below, sequenced in a study of patients and donors after allogeneic stem cell transplantation. TCRdb processed the RT-PCR reads anew with MiXCR; each CDR3 protein has one entry. The sample contains about 110,000 distinct CDR3 sequences, over 30% of which appear only once. Sample: blood, either unsorted or a sorted T cell fraction (not recorded which). These receptors were obtained from a human donor who was either an allogeneic HSCT recipient or a stem cell or donor lymphocyte infusion donor (not recorded which). It is not recorded whose cells these are; they may come from a transplant donor.

Only a few counts were recorded for this clonotype. The chain links TRBV20-1 to TRBJ1-1; D may be TRBD1 (5 bases). The length of the CDR3 is 14 residues. CDR1 is DFQATT and CDR2 is SNEGSKA in the germline V gene (reference sequence). Trimming took 1 base from V and 4 from J, leaving 13 bases between them. The CDR3 nucleotides read TGCAGTGCTAGAGTCGTAAGGGGAACCACTGAAGCTTTCTTT. Its translation: CSARVVRGTTEAFF.

Of note for this clonotype: This likely comes from a read error, as the CDR3 has no conserved phenylalanine or tryptophan at its end. The chain employs TRBV27 and TRBJ1-5, with D maybe TRBD1 (6 bases). V was clipped by 5 bases and J by 6 bases, with 17 bases between them. The CDR3 runs 15 residues. Per the germline V gene, CDR1 is MNHEY and CDR2 is SMNVEV (reference sequence). The CDR3 is CASSRVRGGSQPQHL. The DNA of the CDR3 is TGTGCCAGCAGTCGGGTTCGAGGGGGGAGTCAGCCCCAGCATTTG.

The chain has TRBV4-3 and TRBJ2-7, with 7 bases fitting TRBD2. This CDR3 contains 15 residues. V lost 0 bases, J lost 0 bases, and 2 bases stayed unmatched. Germline V gene sequence: CDR1 LGHNA, CDR2 YSLEER. The chain's CDR3 is CASSQDRGGSYEQYF. In DNA, the CDR3 is TGCGCCAGCAGCCAAGATCGCGGGGGCTCCTACGAGCAGTACTTC.